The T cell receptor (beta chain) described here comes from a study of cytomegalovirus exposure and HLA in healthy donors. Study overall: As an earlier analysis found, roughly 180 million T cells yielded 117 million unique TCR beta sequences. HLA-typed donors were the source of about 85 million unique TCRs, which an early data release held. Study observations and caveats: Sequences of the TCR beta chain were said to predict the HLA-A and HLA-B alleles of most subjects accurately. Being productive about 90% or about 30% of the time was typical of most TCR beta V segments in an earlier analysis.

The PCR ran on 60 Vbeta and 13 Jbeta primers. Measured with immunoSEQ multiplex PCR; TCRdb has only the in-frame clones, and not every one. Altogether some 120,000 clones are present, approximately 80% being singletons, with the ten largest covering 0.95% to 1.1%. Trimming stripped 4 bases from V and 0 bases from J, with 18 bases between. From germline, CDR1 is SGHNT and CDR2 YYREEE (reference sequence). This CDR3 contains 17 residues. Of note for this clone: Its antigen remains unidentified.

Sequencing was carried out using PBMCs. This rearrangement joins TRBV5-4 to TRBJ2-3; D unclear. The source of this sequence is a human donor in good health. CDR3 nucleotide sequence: TGTGCCAGCAGCCCAAGTTGGGCGTCCCCAAGCACAGATACGCAGTATTTT. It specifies CASSPSWASPSTDTQYF.